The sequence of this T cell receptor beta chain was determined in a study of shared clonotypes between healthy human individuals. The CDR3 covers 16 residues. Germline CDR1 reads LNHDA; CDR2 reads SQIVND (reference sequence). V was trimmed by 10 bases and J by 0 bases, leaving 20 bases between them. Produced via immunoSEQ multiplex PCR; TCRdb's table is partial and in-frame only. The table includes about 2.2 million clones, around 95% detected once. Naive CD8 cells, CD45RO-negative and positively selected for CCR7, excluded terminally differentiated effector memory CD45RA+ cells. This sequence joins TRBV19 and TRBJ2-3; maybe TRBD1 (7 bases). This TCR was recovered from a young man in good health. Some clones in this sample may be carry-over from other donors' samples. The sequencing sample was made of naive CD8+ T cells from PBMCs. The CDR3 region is CATRGASLASTDTQYF. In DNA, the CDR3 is TGTGCCACCAGGGGGGCCAGTCTAGCTAGCACAGATACGCAGTATTTT. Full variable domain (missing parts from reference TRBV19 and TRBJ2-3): DGGITQSPKYLFRKEGQNVTLSCEQNLNHDAMYWYRQDPGQGLRLIYYSQIVNDFQKGDIAEGYSVSREKKESFPLTVTSAQKNPTAFYLCATRGASLASTDTQYFGPGTRLTVL.